The 21 T cell receptor beta chains presented below share a single source sample, sequenced in a study of response to subunit inactivated influenza vaccine. A single record per CDR3 protein comes from TCRdb applying MiXCR to the RT-PCR reads. In the table there are about 500,000 distinct CDR3 sequences, less than 7.5% of which are singletons. Sequenced material: PBMCs from blood, taken 23 months after vaccination. These receptor sequences come from a man between 45 and 75 years old who received an inactivated influenza vaccine.

The rearrangement joins TRBV24-1 to TRBJ2-3; D uncertain. CDR3 length: 14 amino acids. Deletions cut 0 bases from V and 4 bases from J, with 7 bases between. Germline lookup yields CDR1 KGHDR and CDR2 SFDVKD. The CDR3 sequence is CATSDLGAPDTQYF. The CDR3 DNA is TGTGCCACCAGTGATTTGGGAGCCCCAGATACGCAGTATTTT.

This clonotype was counted many times. This chain connects TRBV12-3 or TRBV12-4 to TRBJ2-7; 10 positions agree with TRBD1. With 5 bases clipped from V and 0 bases from J, the junction kept 4 bases outside the gene matches. The CDR3 runs 15 residues. In DNA, the CDR3 is TGTGCCAGCAGTCAGGGACAGGGGAGCTCCTACGAGCAGTACTTC. Translated: CASSQGQGSSYEQYF.

This clonotype was seen a handful of times. V usage is TRBV10-3 and J usage is TRBJ1-2, with TRBD1 matching 9 bases. Unmatched junction bases numbered 13, after V lost 4 bases and J lost 7 bases. CDR1 and CDR2 (germline): ENHRY, SYGVKD. This CDR3 has 16 amino acids. For the CDR3, the DNA is TGTGCCATCAGTGGACAGGGGGGGGCTATTGGCGGTGGCTACACCTTC. Protein sequence: CAISGQGGAIGGGYTF.

The chain combines TRBV2 with TRBJ2-2; D gene unclear. The CDR3 sequence is 15 residues long. Trimming cost V 8 bases and J 1 base, with 14 bases left between them. CDR1 and CDR2 (germline): SNHLY, FYNNEI. The CDR3 bases are TGTGCCAGCTCTGGGTCCACCCTGAACACCGGGGAGCTGTTTTTT. Translated, it gives CASSGSTLNTGELFF.

There are many counts of this clonotype. The chain has TRBV5-5 and TRBJ1-2; TRBD1 agrees at 7 bases. Per germline, CDR1 SGHKS and CDR2 YYEKEE (reference sequence). Trimming at V came to 5 bases and at J to 2 bases, leaving 6 bases not matched to a gene. The CDR3 spans 14 residues. Written as DNA, the CDR3 is TGTGCCAGCAGTTCCGGGACAGAGAACTATGGCTACACCTTC. Its protein product is CASSSGTENYGYTF.

Ten or more counts support this clonotype. The chain couples TRBV3-1 to TRBJ1-1; 7 nucleotides match TRBD1. The J segment lost 4 bases and the V segment lost 4 bases, leaving 9 bases of the junction unmatched. The CDR3 covers 15 residues. Germline V lookup: CDR1 LGHDT, CDR2 YNNKEL (reference sequence). This CDR3 reads CASSPTGAGGTEAFF. In nucleotides, the CDR3 is TGTGCCAGCAGCCCCACCGGGGCAGGGGGCACTGAAGCTTTCTTT.

This clonotype turned up a few times. The CDR3 here is CASSQLVSTNSPLHF. DNA for the CDR3: TGTGCCAGCAGCCAATTGGTCAGTACTAATTCACCCCTCCACTTT. V usage is TRBV16 and J usage is TRBJ1-6; D is uncertain. This CDR3 is built from 15 residues. Trimming removed 1 base at V and 6 bases at J, with 10 bases between. Germline CDR1 and CDR2: KGHSY and FQNENV.

This clonotype was detected many times. The chain employs TRBV9 and TRBJ1-4; D perhaps matches TRBD1 (5 bases). V was clipped by 0 bases and J by 2 bases, with 8 bases between them. Germline V gene lookup returns CDR1 SGDLS and CDR2 YYNGEE. CDR3 length: 15 residues. The CDR3 is CASSVGGGTNEKLFF. In nucleotides, the CDR3 is TGTGCCAGCAGCGTAGGGGGGGGTACTAATGAAAAACTGTTTTTT.

This clonotype was observed a handful of times. The CDR3 coding sequence is TGTGCCAGCAGCCAAGGGGGACTAGCGGGTGAGCAGTACTTC. This sequence encodes CASSQGGLAGEQYF. The rearrangement links TRBV14 to TRBJ2-7; 12 nucleotides line up with TRBD2. The J segment lost 7 bases and the V segment lost 1 base, leaving 2 bases of the junction unmatched. Germline values: CDR1 SGHDN, CDR2 FVKESK. This CDR3 has 14 residues.

This clonotype came up a few times. The chain joins TRBV20-1 to TRBJ2-3; 8 nucleotides agree with TRBD2. The CDR3 contains 14 residues. CDR1 and CDR2 (germline): DFQATT, SNEGSKA (reference sequence). The V segment lost 1 base and the J segment 3 bases; nucleotides outside the gene matches: 3. The CDR3 DNA reads TGCAGTGCTAGAGTCGCTAGCGGGACAGATACGCAGTATTTT. Translated, it gives CSARVASGTDTQYF.

This clonotype turned up a few times. The V and J genes are TRBV15 and TRBJ2-7; D may match TRBD1 or TRBD2 (5 bases each). The CDR3 totals 15 residues. The V end lost 3 bases, the J end lost 3 bases, and 15 bases lay between the germline ends. Germline V gives CDR1 LNHNV, CDR2 YYDKDF (reference sequence). The CDR3 protein is CATSRGDGTIYEQYF. The CDR3 DNA sequence: TGTGCCACCAGCAGGGGGGACGGCACCATCTACGAGCAGTACTTC. Full variable domain (remainder filled in from reference TRBV15 and TRBJ2-7): DAMVIQNPRYQVTQFGKPVTLSCSQTLNHNVMYWYQQKSSQAPKLLFHYYDKDFNNEADTPDNFQSRRPNTSFCFLDIRSPGLGDTAMYLCATSRGDGTIYEQYFGPGTRLTVT.

In this sample, this clonotype turned up many times. V and J are TRBV12-3 or TRBV12-4 and TRBJ2-7, with D possibly matching TRBD1 (6 bases). Trimming pared 6 bases from V and 6 bases from J, leaving 15 bases between. The CDR3 contains 13 residues. The CDR3 loop reads CASSQTQGSEQYF. The CDR3 coding sequence is TGTGCCAGCAGCCAAACGCAGGGGAGCGAGCAGTACTTC.

The chain carries TRBV4-3 and TRBJ1-2; 9 bases are shared with TRBD1. Trimming at V came to 2 bases and at J to 7 bases, leaving 8 bases not matched to a gene. CDR3 length: 15 amino acids. Germline V lookup: CDR1 LGHNA, CDR2 YSLEER. The CDR3 region has the DNA TGCGCCAGCAGCCAACACAGGGGGCGAGGGAGTGGCTACACCTTC. This sequence encodes CASSQHRGRGSGYTF.

The chain carries TRBV20-1 and TRBJ2-1; 7 nucleotides agree with TRBD1. The V segment lost 3 bases and the J segment 5 bases; nucleotides outside the gene matches: 16. Germline V CDR1 and CDR2: DFQATT, SNEGSKA (reference sequence). This CDR3 contains 17 residues. This chain's CDR3 is CSASRVSRGRGHNEQFF. As DNA, the CDR3 is TGCAGTGCTAGTCGGGTTTCAAGGGGGCGCGGACACAATGAGCAGTTCTTC.

This clonotype has a count of ten or more. The rearrangement joins TRBV5-1 to TRBJ2-1, with D unresolved. Germline CDR1 is SGHRS and CDR2 is YFSETQ. Trimming pared 3 bases from V and 7 bases from J, leaving 8 bases between. This CDR3 region has 12 residues. For the CDR3, the DNA is TGCGCCAGCAGCTCCTTGCTTAATGAGCAGTTCTTC. This translates into CASSSLLNEQFF.

The chain has TRBV11-2 and TRBJ2-1, with D unresolved. This CDR3 contains 18 residues. Trimming took off 2 bases at V and 6 bases at J, with 23 bases between the two ends. Germline V gene data show CDR1 as SGHAT and CDR2 as FQNNGV. The CDR3 spells CASSLNGQARPTGNEQFF. The DNA of the CDR3 is TGTGCCAGCAGCTTAAACGGTCAGGCTCGTCCCACGGGCAATGAGCAGTTCTTC.

The chain carries TRBV10-3 and TRBJ2-7; the D gene is possibly TRBD1 (6 bases). Looked up from germline, CDR1 is ENHRY and CDR2 is SYGVKD. V gave up 10 bases and J gave up 0 bases, with 10 bases separating them. The CDR3 length is 12 residues. CDR3 coding DNA: TGTGCCACCCGGACAGACTCCTACGAGCAGTACTTC. It encodes CATRTDSYEQYF.

The rearrangement joins TRBV5-1 to TRBJ2-5, with D perhaps TRBD1 (5 bases). Trimming removed 4 bases at V and 3 bases at J, with 7 bases between. From germline, CDR1 is SGHRS and CDR2 YFSETQ. The CDR3 is made up of 12 amino acids. The CDR3 DNA follows: TGCGCCAGCAGCGGGGCGGAAGAGACCCAGTACTTC. This sequence encodes CASSGAEETQYF.

This clonotype was picked up many times. The rearrangement uses TRBV4-2 and TRBJ1-2; TRBD1 matches 12 bases. The V segment lost 4 bases and the J segment 13 bases; nucleotides outside the gene matches: 13. There are 15 residues in the CDR3. In germline, CDR1 is LGHNA, CDR2 YNFKEQ. For the CDR3, the DNA is TGTGCCAGCAGCCCGAGGAAGGGACAGGGGGCCAATACCACCTTC. Its protein product is CASSPRKGQGANTTF.

This clonotype has a handful of counts. This sequence joins TRBV5-6 and TRBJ2-3, with TRBD2 as a possible D gene (5 bases). The CDR3 length is 12 residues. The germline V gene encodes CDR1 SGHDT and CDR2 YYEEEE. Trimming left V 3 bases short and J 4 bases short, with 6 bases between. The CDR3 loop reads CASSSGSDTQYF. CDR3 bases: TGTGCCAGCAGCTCGGGGTCAGATACGCAGTATTTT.

The chain has TRBV20-1 and TRBJ1-1, with D tentatively TRBD1 (5 bases). CDR1 is DFQATT, CDR2 SNEGSKA, per germline (reference sequence). The CDR3 is 17 amino acids. V was shortened by 3 bases and J by 3 bases, with 23 bases between the two germline ends. The CDR3 sequence: CSASVREGVLVYTEAFF. CDR3 in DNA: TGCAGTGCTAGTGTCAGGGAAGGAGTATTGGTGTACACTGAAGCTTTCTTT.